This T cell receptor (beta chain) was retrieved from a study of cytomegalovirus exposure and HLA in healthy donors. The CDR3 length is 13 residues. Germline CDR1 WSHSY, CDR2 SAAADI. Germline trimming cut 4 bases from V and 6 bases from J; bases unmatched to any gene: 1. The study ran its PCR with 60 Vbeta and 13 Jbeta primers. Method: immunoSEQ multiplex PCR; TCRdb's copy keeps in-frame clones and lacks some. Of 55,000 to 70,000 clones listed, 65% to 80% are singletons. The receptor's source is a man aged 35 to 55 in good health and CMV-seropositive. The chain uses TRBV10-2 and TRBJ2-2, with 8 bases that match TRBD1. Sequenced material: PBMCs. The CDR3 protein is CASSGQGPGELFF. CDR3 nucleotides: TGCGCCAGCAGTGGACAGGGGCCCGGGGAGCTGTTTTTT.